The 16 T cell receptor beta chains below all came from one sample that was sequenced in a study of blood T cell repertoires in COVID-19. The assay was immunoSEQ multiplex PCR, and TCRdb's table has in-frame clones only and misses some. The data contain 250,000 to 350,000 clones, around 87% of them singletons. The source material was peripheral blood. The receptors here all came from a woman between 50 and 59 years old who had recovered from COVID-19.

The V call is TRBV7-9, the J call TRBJ1-6; 9 bases match TRBD1. Looked up from germline, CDR1 is SEHNR and CDR2 is FQNEAQ (reference sequence). The ends lost 3 bases at V and 8 bases at J; junction bases unmatched: 8. The CDR3 covers 16 residues. For the CDR3, the DNA is TGTGCCAGCAGCTTCGCTGCCGGGACAGGGCATTCACCCCTCCACTTT. Its translation is CASSFAAGTGHSPLHF.

The chain links TRBV5-1 to TRBJ1-6; the D gene is possibly TRBD1 (5 bases). The germline V and J ends were trimmed by 3 bases and 0 bases, with 10 bases remaining between them. CDR1 is SGHRS, CDR2 YFSETQ, per germline. This CDR3 has 16 residues. CDR3 sequence: CASSWDGSSYNSPLHF. The CDR3 DNA reads TGCGCCAGCAGCTGGGACGGGAGCTCCTATAATTCACCCCTCCACTTT. Using reference TRBV5-1 and TRBJ1-6 for the parts outside the CDR3, the full variable domain is KAGVTQTPRYLIKTRGQQVTLSCSPISGHRSVSWYQQTPGQGLQFLFEYFSETQRNKGNFPGRFSGRQFSNSRSEMNVSTLELGDSALYLCASSWDGSSYNSPLHFGNGTRLTVT.

The V call is TRBV7-3, the J call TRBJ1-3; TRBD1 aligns across 10 bases. The CDR3 totals 16 residues. The V gene's germline CDR1 is SGHTA and CDR2 FQGTGA. V shed 4 bases, J shed 3 bases, and the junction held 6 bases outside the gene matches. The CDR3 spells CASSSGQGTDGNTIYF. Written as DNA, the CDR3 is TGTGCCAGCAGCTCGGGACAGGGGACGGATGGAAACACCATATATTTT.

The rearrangement joins TRBV16 to TRBJ2-3; the match to TRBD2 covers 8 bases. Germline V gene lookup returns CDR1 KGHSY and CDR2 FQNENV. The CDR3 is made up of 15 amino acids. V was clipped by 0 bases and J by 3 bases; unmatched bases: 2. The CDR3 sequence: CASSQSGGGTDTQYF. The CDR3 DNA reads as TGTGCCAGCAGCCAATCCGGCGGGGGGACAGATACGCAGTATTTT.

V and J are TRBV18 and TRBJ1-2, with D possibly matching TRBD1 (5 bases). With 4 bases removed from V and 2 bases from J, the gap between germline ends came to 11 bases. CDR1 is KGHSH, CDR2 LQKENI, per germline. The length of the CDR3 is 14 residues. CDR3 coding DNA: TGTGCCAGCTCACGGGATCCAGGGAACTATGGCTACACCTTC. The encoded protein is CASSRDPGNYGYTF.

This chain joins TRBV30 and TRBJ1-1; D may be TRBD1 (5 bases). V shed 2 bases and J shed 3 bases, with 13 bases lying between them. Germline V gene lookup returns CDR1 GTSNPN and CDR2 SVGIG (reference sequence). The CDR3 runs 14 residues. The CDR3 DNA reads as TGTGCCTGGAGTATAGCGGGGGGGGACACTGAAGCTTTCTTT. Translated, it gives CAWSIAGGDTEAFF.

The chain couples TRBV6-5 to TRBJ2-1; 7 bases fit TRBD2. Germline trimming cut 2 bases from V and 7 bases from J; bases unmatched to any gene: 8. In germline, CDR1 is MNHEY, CDR2 SVGAGI. The CDR3 is made up of 15 amino acids. CDR3 nucleotide sequence: TGTGCCAGCAGTTACGGGCGGGAGAGGAGGAATGAGCAGTTCTTC. Encoded protein: CASSYGRERRNEQFF.

The chain recombines TRBV24-1 with TRBJ2-6; 7 bases align to TRBD1. This CDR3 is 19 amino acids long. After removal of 3 bases from V and 0 bases from J, the junction contained 10 bases not matched to a gene. Germline lookup yields CDR1 KGHDR and CDR2 SFDVKD. This chain's CDR3 is CATSDGTVDALSGANVLTF. The CDR3 DNA follows: TGTGCCACCAGTGATGGGACAGTAGACGCTCTCTCTGGGGCCAACGTCCTGACTTTC.

The genes are TRBV9 and TRBJ2-4, with TRBD1 matching over 8 bases. Germline lookup yields CDR1 SGDLS and CDR2 YYNGEE. The CDR3 totals 15 residues. J was trimmed by 8 bases and V by 1 base; bases with no gene match: 8. The CDR3 is CASSVNPGQADIQYF. The CDR3 region has the DNA TGTGCCAGCAGCGTAAATCCGGGACAGGCGGACATTCAGTACTTC. The variable domain in full, with the rest retrieved from reference TRBV9 and TRBJ2-4, is DSGVTQTPKHLITATGQRVTLRCSPRSGDLSVYWYQQSLDQGLQFLIQYYNGEERAKGNILERFSAQQFPDLHSELNLSSLELGDSALYFCASSVNPGQADIQYFGAGTRLSVL.

This clone was seen just once. V and J are TRBV28 and TRBJ1-2; D may be TRBD1 (6 bases). This CDR3 has 13 amino acids. Trimming left V 5 bases short and J 5 bases short, with 12 bases between. Germline loops: CDR1 MDHEN, CDR2 SYDVKM. In DNA form, the CDR3 reads TGTGCCAGCAGTCCCGGGACAAGTTATGGCTACACCTTC. Translation: CASSPGTSYGYTF.

For this clone: The same CDR3 is also encoded by other DNA sequences in this sample. The chain recombines TRBV27 with TRBJ2-1; the match to TRBD2 covers 10 bases. The CDR3 sequence is 14 residues long. V dropped 6 bases and J dropped 6; count of bases not matched to a gene: 5. The germline V gene encodes CDR1 MNHEY and CDR2 SMNVEV (reference sequence). The CDR3 DNA reads TGTGCCAGCAGGGTCCAGCGGGGGGGCAATGAGCAGTTCTTC. The encoded protein is CASRVQRGGNEQFF.

This chain connects TRBV3-1 (or the pseudogene TRBV3-2) to TRBJ2-1; 7 bases map to TRBD1. Germline CDR1 reads LGHDT; CDR2 reads YNNKEL (reference sequence). J lost 8 bases, V lost 3 bases, and 7 bases had no gene match. This CDR3 is built from 14 residues. CDR3 bases: TGTGCCAGCAGCCAGCCCCGACAGGGCGATGAGCAGTTCTTC. It translates to CASSQPRQGDEQFF.

This clone occurred a few times. J is TRBJ2-3 and V is TRBV2; D possibly corresponds to TRBD2 (6 bases). The CDR3 runs 17 residues. With 7 bases removed from V and 0 bases from J, the gap between germline ends came to 20 bases. Per germline, CDR1 SNHLY and CDR2 FYNNEI. In nucleotides, the CDR3 is TGTGCCAGCAAACCCTGGGGTGGGCGGGGCAGCACAGATACGCAGTATTTT. This sequence encodes CASKPWGGRGSTDTQYF.

This chain joins TRBV7-9 and TRBJ1-1, with D hard to call. Germline-derived CDR1 and CDR2 are SEHNR and FQNEAQ (reference sequence). CDR3 length equals 14 residues. Deletions cut 8 bases from V and 1 base from J, with 14 bases between. The CDR3 here is CASRNTPGNTEAFF. Here the CDR3 DNA reads TGTGCCAGCCGCAATACCCCAGGGAACACTGAAGCTTTCTTT.

V is TRBV27 and J is TRBJ2-2, with D possibly being TRBD2 (5 bases). Trimming stripped 4 bases from V and 11 bases from J, with 11 bases between. Germline CDR1 and CDR2: MNHEY and SMNVEV (reference sequence). CDR3 length: 12 residues. This CDR3 is CASSSRLAELFF. The CDR3 DNA reads TGTGCCAGCAGTTCTCGGCTAGCTGAGCTGTTTTTT.

This clone appeared a few times. The CDR3: CASSPGQNVLTF. As DNA, the CDR3 is TGCGCCAGCAGCCCGGGACAGAACGTCCTGACTTTC. The rearrangement uses TRBV5-1 and TRBJ2-6; 7 nucleotides line up with TRBD1. This CDR3 region has 12 residues. Germline CDR1 is SGHRS and CDR2 is YFSETQ. Germline trimming cut 4 bases from V and 10 bases from J; bases unmatched to any gene: 2.